The 28 T cell receptor beta chains reported below all come from one sample, sequenced in a study of type 1 regulatory T cells. MiXCR, run by TCRdb on the reads, gives a single entry per CDR3 protein. The sample has some 100,000 distinct CDR3 sequences, 31% seen once; the top ten hold around 2.2%. Sequencing was done on a sample of CD4+ T cells, either the whole sample or a sorted fraction (not recorded which). The receptors come from a human donor in good health.

This clonotype was counted only a few times. The chain combines TRBV29-1 with TRBJ1-2; D is unresolved. V shed 7 bases and J shed 7 bases, with 10 bases lying between them. CDR1 and CDR2 (germline): SQVTM, ANQGSEA. The CDR3 runs to 10 residues. This CDR3 reads CSAGLGGYTF. CDR3 coding DNA: TGCAGCGCTGGGCTGGGTGGCTACACCTTC.

This clonotype was recorded at least ten times. This chain uses TRBV4-3 with TRBJ2-1; 10 bases agree with TRBD2. J gave up 4 bases and V 3 bases, and 6 bases lay outside the gene matches. The CDR3 length is 16 residues. Per the germline V gene, CDR1 is LGHNA and CDR2 is YSLEER. Here the CDR3 DNA reads TGCGCCAGCAGCCAGAAGCTAGCGGGAGTTTACAATGAGCAGTTCTTC. Protein product: CASSQKLAGVYNEQFF.

This clonotype occurred a few times. CDR3 protein: CASSQDLMGYTF. The CDR3 coding sequence is TGCGCCAGCAGCCAAGATCTCATGGGCTACACCTTC. The rearrangement links TRBV4-3 to TRBJ1-2, with unresolved D. Trimming cost V 0 bases and J 8 bases, with 7 bases left between them. CDR3 size: 12 residues. The germline CDR1 and CDR2 sequences are LGHNA and YSLEER.

The V call is TRBV5-5, the J call TRBJ2-1; D perhaps matches TRBD2 (6 bases). The CDR3 sequence is 17 residues long. Per the germline V gene, CDR1 is SGHKS and CDR2 is YYEKEE (reference sequence). Trimming removed 1 base at V and 0 bases at J, with 14 bases between. The CDR3 region is CASSLMAGSYSYNEQFF. DNA of the CDR3: TGTGCCAGCAGCTTGATGGCGGGGTCGTACTCCTACAATGAGCAGTTCTTC. Together with reference TRBV5-5 and TRBJ2-1, the CDR3 gives the full variable domain: DAGVTQSPTHLIKTRGQQVTLRCSPISGHKSVSWYQQVLGQGPQFIFQYYEKEERGRGNFPDRFSARQFPNYSSELNVNALLLGDSALYLCASSLMAGSYSYNEQFFGPGTRLTVL.

J is TRBJ2-3 and V is TRBV20-1; D remains unclear. V lost 4 bases and J 4 bases, leaving 6 bases between the germline ends. CDR3 length equals 11 residues. CDR1 and CDR2 from the germline V gene are DFQATT and SNEGSKA (reference sequence). CDR3 bases: TGCAGTGCTAATCAAGCAGATACGCAGTATTTT. Amino acid sequence: CSANQADTQYF.

This chain links TRBV6-1 with TRBJ2-3; perhaps D is TRBD1 or TRBD2 (5 bases each). Germline V gene data show CDR1 as MNHNS and CDR2 as SASEGT. This CDR3 is built from 15 residues. Trimming left V 4 bases short and J 6 bases short, with 17 bases between. This CDR3 reads CASSAPGRSMDTQYF. CDR3 DNA: TGTGCCAGCAGTGCCCCGGGACGGAGCATGGATACGCAGTATTTT.

Notes on this clonotype: Relative to the germline gene, one junction end is altered; a read error may explain this. The chain recombines TRBV24-1 with TRBJ1-6, with D maybe TRBD1 (5 bases). Germline V gene lookup returns CDR1 KGHDR and CDR2 SFDVKD. This CDR3 contains 16 residues. For the CDR3, the DNA is TGTGCCGCCAGTGATGGGAGAGGTGGGGCCCATTCACCCCTCCACTTT. Translated: CAASDGRGGAHSPLHF.

This clonotype was detected only a few times. This rearrangement joins TRBV20-1 to TRBJ2-1; TRBD2 is a possible D gene (6 bases). The germline gives CDR1 DFQATT, CDR2 SNEGSKA (reference sequence). This CDR3 region has 13 residues. Deletions cut 3 bases from V and 0 bases from J, with 6 bases between. This CDR3 reads CSASGSSYNEQFF. Written as DNA, the CDR3 is TGCAGTGCTAGCGGGAGCTCCTACAATGAGCAGTTCTTC.

The chain employs TRBV29-1 and TRBJ2-7, with a weak D call TRBD1 (6 bases). V was trimmed by 4 bases and J by 3 bases, leaving 10 bases between them. The CDR3 totals 12 residues. Germline lookup yields CDR1 SQVTM and CDR2 ANQGSEA. The CDR3 sequence is CSVGGRGYEQYF. The DNA of the CDR3 is TGCAGCGTTGGGGGCAGGGGCTACGAGCAGTACTTC.

This clonotype showed up just a few times. The junction shows a germline mismatch at one end, possibly a read error. J is TRBJ2-7 and V is TRBV7-8; D might be TRBD2 (6 bases). Germline V gene sequence: CDR1 SGHVS, CDR2 FQNEAQ. The CDR3 has 13 residues. CDR3 nucleotides: TGTGCCAGCAGCTTATTGGGAGGCGAGAGGGCGATTTTC. It translates to CASSLLGGERAIF.

The chain couples TRBV20-1 to TRBJ1-2; TRBD1 matches 10 bases. Unmatched junction bases numbered 9, after V lost 6 bases and J lost 2 bases. The CDR3 spans 15 residues. CDR1 and CDR2 from the germline V gene are DFQATT and SNEGSKA (reference sequence). The CDR3 spells CSATTGTGVNYGYTF. DNA for the CDR3: TGCAGTGCAACCACCGGGACAGGGGTCAACTATGGCTACACCTTC.

As for this clonotype: Its ends do not fully match the called genes, so a read error is possible. This chain joins TRBV11-2 and TRBJ2-5, with 9 bases matching TRBD1. The CDR3 runs to 13 residues. Germline V CDR1 and CDR2: SGHAT, FQNNGV. CDR3 bases: TGTGCCAGCAGCTTAGAAAGGGGAGGGACAGGGAACTTC. Protein sequence: CASSLERGGTGNF.

The chain combines TRBV5-6 with TRBJ2-7; D not resolved. Trimming took 2 bases from V and 2 from J, leaving 5 bases between them. Germline CDR1 and CDR2: SGHDT and YYEEEE. There are 12 residues in the CDR3. CDR3 protein: CASSFQTYEQYF. Written as DNA, the CDR3 is TGTGCCAGCAGCTTTCAGACCTACGAGCAGTACTTC.

This clonotype has just one count. This sequence joins TRBV19 and TRBJ2-2; 8 bases fit TRBD2. The V and J ends lost 8 bases and 6 bases, in that order; junction bases with no gene match: 14. The CDR3 extends over 16 amino acids. Per the germline V gene, CDR1 is LNHDA and CDR2 is SQIVND (reference sequence). The CDR3 bases are TGTGCCAGTGATAGTCGGGGGACTAGGGGCGCCGGGGAGCTGTTTTTT. Translation: CASDSRGTRGAGELFF. The variable domain in full, with the rest retrieved from reference TRBV19 and TRBJ2-2, is DGGITQSPKYLFRKEGQNVTLSCEQNLNHDAMYWYRQDPGQGLRLIYYSQIVNDFQKGDIAEGYSVSREKKESFPLTVTSAQKNPTAFYLCASDSRGTRGAGELFFGEGSRLTVL.

The V gene is TRBV10-3, the J gene TRBJ1-2, with a weak D call TRBD1 (5 bases). Germline assignment: CDR1 ENHRY and CDR2 SYGVKD. Trimming took 2 bases from V and 4 from J, leaving 17 bases between them. The CDR3 loop spans 16 amino acids. The CDR3 here is CAISEMGSGGGYGYTF. The CDR3 DNA reads TGTGCCATCAGTGAGATGGGTTCCGGGGGAGGCTATGGCTACACCTTC.

This clonotype was observed a handful of times. The chain is built from TRBV24-1 and TRBJ1-5; 10 nucleotides match TRBD1. After removal of 2 bases from V and 10 bases from J, the junction contained 10 bases not matched to a gene. CDR1 KGHDR and CDR2 SFDVKD come from the germline V gene. The CDR3 covers 16 residues. CDR3 nucleotide sequence: TGTGCCACCAGTGATTCCGGGACAGGGGTGAGATCTCCCCAGCATTTT. Translated, it gives CATSDSGTGVRSPQHF.

V usage is TRBV29-1 and J usage is TRBJ2-4; 10 bases agree with TRBD1. The trim removed 6 bases at V and 8 bases at J, leaving 1 base unmatched. The CDR3 loop spans 11 amino acids. Per the germline V gene, CDR1 is SQVTM and CDR2 is ANQGSEA. The CDR3 nucleotides read TGCAGCGTGGACAGGGGGGACATTCAGTACTTC. Encoded protein: CSVDRGDIQYF.

This clonotype has just a few counts. The rearrangement uses TRBV4-2 and TRBJ2-1; D call uncertain. The CDR3 sequence is 16 residues long. The germline V gene encodes CDR1 LGHNA and CDR2 YNFKEQ. The ends were cut back, 0 bases at V and 4 bases at J, with 13 bases in the middle. This chain's CDR3 is CASSQDSVGGYNEQFF. As DNA, the CDR3 is TGTGCCAGCAGCCAAGATTCGGTCGGCGGTTACAATGAGCAGTTCTTC.

The chain combines TRBV20-1 with TRBJ2-7; 13 bases match TRBD2. The CDR3 extends over 16 amino acids. J lost 4 bases, V lost 3 bases, and 9 bases had no gene match. Looked up from germline, CDR1 is DFQATT and CDR2 is SNEGSKA (reference sequence). DNA for the CDR3: TGCAGTGCTAGCCATTCGACTAGCGGGAGGTTGTACGAGCAGTACTTC. It codes for CSASHSTSGRLYEQYF.

For this clonotype: This likely comes from a read error, as the CDR3 has no conserved phenylalanine or tryptophan at its end. V usage is TRBV3-1 and J usage is TRBJ2-3, with TRBD2 matching over 10 bases. CDR3 size: 16 residues. Germline V CDR1 and CDR2: LGHDT, YNNKEL (reference sequence). Unmatched junction bases numbered 5, after V lost 0 bases and J lost 5 bases. For the CDR3, the DNA is TGTGCCAGCAGCCAAGAAACTCTAGCGGGAGTAGATACGCAGTATCTT. It specifies CASSQETLAGVDTQYL.

This rearrangement joins TRBV13 to TRBJ2-3; 7 nucleotides line up with TRBD1. V lost 4 bases, J lost 5 bases, and 15 bases stayed unmatched. The CDR3 totals 17 residues. Germline V CDR1 and CDR2: PRHDT, FYEKMQ (reference sequence). The CDR3 region has the DNA TGTGCCAGCAGCTCGTACCGAGACAGGGTTACAGAAGATACGCAGTATTTT. Its protein is CASSSYRDRVTEDTQYF.

J is TRBJ2-3 and V is TRBV20-1, with D perhaps TRBD2 (5 bases). This CDR3 has 14 amino acids. The V gene's germline CDR1 is DFQATT and CDR2 SNEGSKA (reference sequence). Deletions cut 0 bases from V and 2 bases from J, with 9 bases between. CDR3 in DNA: TGCAGTGCTAGAGATCCGAGGGACACAGATACGCAGTATTTT. It yields the protein CSARDPRDTDTQYF.

This clonotype appeared a few times. This rearrangement joins TRBV24-1 to TRBJ2-1; 7 bases align to TRBD2. The trim removed 9 bases at V and 2 bases at J, leaving 9 bases unmatched. The CDR3 is 15 amino acids. Germline V gene lookup returns CDR1 KGHDR and CDR2 SFDVKD. This CDR3 reads CATSFGGSPYNEQFF. For the CDR3, the DNA is TGTGCCACCTCCTTTGGCGGGAGCCCCTACAATGAGCAGTTCTTC.

The chain recombines TRBV13 with TRBJ2-7; 15 nucleotides line up with TRBD2. Germline V gene data show CDR1 as PRHDT and CDR2 as FYEKMQ (reference sequence). The CDR3 runs to 16 residues. Trimming cost V 3 bases and J 4 bases; bases outside gene matches: 4. CDR3 sequence: CASSFGTSGRSYEQYF. DNA for the CDR3: TGTGCCAGCAGCTTCGGGACTAGCGGGAGGTCATACGAGCAGTACTTC.

This clonotype was seen a few times. V usage is TRBV5-1 and J usage is TRBJ2-7; D is unclear. There are 11 residues in the CDR3. V gave up 5 bases and J gave up 2 bases, with 5 bases separating them. CDR1 and CDR2 (germline): SGHRS, YFSETQ. In DNA, the CDR3 is TGCGCCAGCAGATCTACCTACGAGCAGTACTTC. As protein: CASRSTYEQYF.

The CDR3 loop reads CASSFDFRAREQYF. CDR3 coding DNA: TGTGCCAGCAGTTTTGATTTCCGGGCACGCGAGCAGTACTTC. The chain combines TRBV28 with TRBJ2-7, with no clear D. V lost 3 bases, J lost 6 bases, and 15 bases lay in between. From germline, CDR1 is MDHEN and CDR2 SYDVKM. The CDR3 length is 14 residues.

The genes are TRBV18 and TRBJ2-5; maybe TRBD2 (5 bases). CDR1 KGHSH and CDR2 LQKENI come from the germline V gene. The CDR3 runs 13 residues. Trimming left V 3 bases short and J 3 bases short, with 8 bases between. CDR3 DNA: TGTGCCAGCTCACCTGAAGCGGAAGAGACCCAGTACTTC. This codes for CASSPEAEETQYF. Using reference TRBV18 and TRBJ2-5 for the parts outside the CDR3, the full variable domain is NAGVMQNPRHLVRRRGQEARLRCSPMKGHSHVYWYRQLPEEGLKFMVYLQKENIIDESGMPKERFSAEFPKEGPSILRIQQVVRGDSAAYFCASSPEAEETQYFGPGTRLLVL.

V gene TRBV11-2 combines with J gene TRBJ2-2, with D hard to call. The CDR3 runs to 14 residues. V was clipped by 5 bases and J by 3 bases, with 10 bases between them. CDR1 and CDR2 from the germline V gene are SGHAT and FQNNGV. CDR3 bases: TGTGCCAGCAGCCAGCAGGAGTACACCGGGGAGCTGTTTTTT. Amino acids: CASSQQEYTGELFF. The variable domain in full, completed from reference TRBV11-2 and TRBJ2-2, reads EAGVAQSPRYKIIEKRQSVAFWCNPISGHATLYWYQQILGQGPKLLIQFQNNGVVDDSQLPKDRFSAERLKGVDSTLKIQPAKLEDSAVYLCASSQQEYTGELFFGEGSRLTVL.